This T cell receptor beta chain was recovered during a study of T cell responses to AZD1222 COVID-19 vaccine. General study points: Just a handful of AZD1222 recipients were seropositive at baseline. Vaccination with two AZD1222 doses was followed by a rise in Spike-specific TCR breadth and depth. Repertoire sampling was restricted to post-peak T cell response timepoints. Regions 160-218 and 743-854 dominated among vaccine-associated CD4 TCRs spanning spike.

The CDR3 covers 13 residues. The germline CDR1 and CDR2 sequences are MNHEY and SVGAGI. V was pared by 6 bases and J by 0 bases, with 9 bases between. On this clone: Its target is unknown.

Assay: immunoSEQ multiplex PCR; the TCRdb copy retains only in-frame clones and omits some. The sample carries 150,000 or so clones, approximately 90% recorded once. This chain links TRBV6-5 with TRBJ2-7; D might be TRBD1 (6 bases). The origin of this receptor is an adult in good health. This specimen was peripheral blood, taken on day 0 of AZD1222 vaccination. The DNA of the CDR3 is TGTGCCAGCAGGACAGGCGGCTCCTACGAGCAGTACTTC. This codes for CASRTGGSYEQYF.